The T cell receptor (beta chain) described here comes from a study of blood T cell repertoires in COVID-19. Looking at the study overall: Sites across the United States, Italy and Spain contributed samples from acute and convalescent COVID-19. PBMCs, B-cell-depleted T cells, or T cells were the source of the cDNA or gDNA that made up the material.

The V gene end was trimmed by 5 bases and the J gene end by 4 bases; junction bases not matched to a gene: 6. Germline values: CDR1 SGHVS, CDR2 FQNEAQ. The CDR3 has 14 residues. Here immunoSEQ multiplex PCR was the method, and the copy in TCRdb shows in-frame clones only, minus some. The sample yields 170,000 or so clones, around 86% seen once. This rearrangement joins TRBV7-8 to TRBJ1-2; 8 positions agree with TRBD1. Sequenced input: peripheral blood. This clonotype was obtained from a man in his fifties or sixties with COVID-19, enrolled during active disease. For the CDR3, the DNA is TGTGCCAGCAGCCCAACAGGGGGGGGCTATGGCTACACCTTC. Its protein product is CASSPTGGGYGYTF.